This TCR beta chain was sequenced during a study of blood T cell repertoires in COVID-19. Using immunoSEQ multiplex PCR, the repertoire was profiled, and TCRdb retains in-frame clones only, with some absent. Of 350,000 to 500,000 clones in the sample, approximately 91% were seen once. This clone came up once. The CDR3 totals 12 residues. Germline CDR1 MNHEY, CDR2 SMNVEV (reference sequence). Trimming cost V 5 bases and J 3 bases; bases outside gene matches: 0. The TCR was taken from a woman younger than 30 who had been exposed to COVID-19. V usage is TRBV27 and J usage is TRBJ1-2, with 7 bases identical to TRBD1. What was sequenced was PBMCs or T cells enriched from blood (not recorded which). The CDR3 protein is CASSGTDYGYTF. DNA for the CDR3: TGTGCCAGCAGTGGGACAGACTATGGCTACACCTTC.